This T cell receptor beta chain was identified in a study of spatial heterogeneity in lung cancer. Broader study findings: Whereas they appeared in blood less at follow-up, ubiquitous expanded tumor TCRs appeared there more at resection.

Time point described: sample taken at primary tumor resection. Extraction of whole RNA from tumor, nontumor lung or frozen PBMC preceded unsorted sequencing. The donors, about 74 patients with untreated early-stage non-small cell lung cancer, provided the samples. Every molecule of TCR cDNA had its own unique molecular identifier. TCRdb reanalysed the 5' RACE reads using MiXCR and keeps one entry per CDR3 protein. The table records roughly 48,000 distinct CDR3 sequences, approximately 5% of them present only once. This clonotype was found many times. The antigen remains unidentified. The CDR3 is 15 residues long. V lost 0 bases to trimming and J lost 3 bases, with 9 bases between them. Germline V gene data show CDR1 as SGHRS and CDR2 as YFSETQ.

The sequencing here drew on PBMCs, taken at surgery. This chain uses TRBV5-1 with TRBJ2-2, with a weak D call TRBD1 (6 bases). This TCR came from a male donor with early-stage non-small cell lung cancer. The CDR3, as DNA: TGCGCCAGCAGCTTGGGACAGGCCTACACCGGGGAGCTGTTTTTT. The encoded protein is CASSLGQAYTGELFF.